This T cell receptor beta chain was recovered during a study of blood T cell repertoires in COVID-19. After removal of 5 bases from V and 7 bases from J, the junction contained 5 bases not matched to a gene. The CDR3 is 13 amino acids. Germline assignment: CDR1 SGHTA and CDR2 FQGNSA. Clones were sequenced by immunoSEQ multiplex PCR, and TCRdb holds only the in-frame ones, with some missing. The sample comprises around 58,000 clones, almost 85% of which are singletons, and roughly 18% rests with the top ten. This receptor was taken from a human donor in a cohort sampled during active COVID-19. Sequencing was carried out using peripheral blood. This chain uses TRBV7-2 with TRBJ2-1, with 7 bases identical to TRBD1. The DNA of the CDR3 is TGTGCCAGCAGCCTAGGACAGGAAAATGAGCAGTTCTTC. This translates into CASSLGQENEQFF.